These T cell receptor beta chains were read from a single sample in a study of blood T cells in healthy people across ages. One entry per CDR3 protein results from TCRdb running MiXCR on the 5' RACE reads. The sample lists approximately 800,000 distinct CDR3 sequences, 35% to 40% occurring once. Sample: blood. These receptors were collected from a man aged 18 to 30 in good health. CDR3s include the opening cysteine and the closing phenylalanine or tryptophan. A D gene is named only where the DNA matches it firmly. Some rows mark clone size as missing; the rest say once, few, many or name a class of expanded clone.

j_gene | d_gene | abundance | v_gene | CDR3nt | CDR3aa
TRBJ1-5 | NA | NA | TRBV7-2 | TGTGCCAGCAGCTTAGAGTCAGGACGGAAGCCCCAGCATTTT | CASSLESGRKPQHF
TRBJ2-1 | TRBD2 | many | TRBV5-1 | TGCGCCAGCAGCTTGCTACCCACTAGCGGGGGTTACAATGAGCAGTTCTTC | CASSLLPTSGGYNEQFF
TRBJ2-5 | NA | NA | TRBV5-6 | TGTGCCAGCAGTAGAGGAGACGCCAACCCCACAGAGACCCAGTACTTC | CASSRGDANPTETQYF
TRBJ1-1 | NA | NA | TRBV4-3 | TGCGCCAGCAGCCAAGGTAAGAACACTGAAGCTTTCTTT | CASSQGKNTEAFF
TRBJ2-5 | TRBD2 | few | TRBV5-1 | TGCGCCAGCAGCTGGGAGGGGCAAGAGACCCAGTACTTC | CASSWEGQETQYF
TRBJ1-4 | TRBD1 | NA | TRBV12-3/TRBV12-4 | TGTGCCAGCAGATCTACAGGGGGTGAGGAAAAACTGTTTTTT | CASRSTGGEEKLFF
TRBJ2-5 | NA | NA | TRBV20-1 | TGCAGTGCTAGAGGGGGTAGGGAAGAGACCCAGTACTTC | CSARGGREETQYF
TRBJ2-3 | NA | NA | TRBV20-1 | TGCAGTGCCAGGGCCTTGGCAGATACGCGGTATTTT | CSARALADTRYF
TRBJ1-4 | NA | NA | TRBV7-9 | TGTGCCAGCAGCTTATCGGCGGGATCTAATGAAAAACTGTTTTTT | CASSLSAGSNEKLFF
TRBJ2-3 | NA | NA | TRBV24-1 | TGTGCCACCAGTGATTTCGGGTATAGCACAGATACGCAGTATTTT | CATSDFGYSTDTQYF
TRBJ2-5 | TRBD1 | NA | TRBV12-3/TRBV12-4 | TGTGCCAGCAGTCTATCACCGGGACAGGGGACGATTCGGAGTGGAGAGACCCAGTACTTC | CASSLSPGQGTIRSGETQYF
TRBJ2-7 | NA | NA | TRBV6-2/TRBV6-3 | TGTGCCAGCAGTTACGACGGGGAGGTCGACGAGCAGTACTTC | CASSYDGEVDEQYF
TRBJ2-7 | TRBD1 | NA | TRBV14 | TGTGCCAGCAGCCAGTGGACAGGGTCCTACAATGAGCAGTACTTC | CASSQWTGSYNEQYF
TRBJ1-2 | NA | few | TRBV30 | TGTGCCTGGAGCCCTCCAACGGGACCCATCACGGCGACTAACTATGGCTACACCTTC | CAWSPPTGPITATNYGYTF
TRBJ2-7 | NA | few | TRBV7-6 | TGTGCCAGCAGCTCCCCGGCGGAACTTAGGACCTACAATGAGCAGTACTTC | CASSSPAELRTYNEQYF
TRBJ2-2 | NA | NA | TRBV27 | TGTGCCAGCAGTTTCTACTCCACGGGACACTTGAACACCGGGGAGCTGTTTTTT | CASSFYSTGHLNTGELFF
TRBJ2-1 | NA | few | TRBV20-1 | TGCAGTGCAACCACAGGGTCTATCGGTGAGCAGTTCTTC | CSATTGSIGEQFF
TRBJ1-6 | NA | NA | TRBV5-1 | TGCGCCAGCAGCTTGGGCCGGTTGGAGAATTCACCCCTCCACTTT | CASSLGRLENSPLHF
TRBJ1-2 | NA | many | TRBV5-5 | TGTGCCAGCAGCTTGGGGCCGGGGAGGGAAGAGGCCTATGGCTACACCTTC | CASSLGPGREEAYGYTF
TRBJ1-5 | NA | NA | TRBV10-3 | TGTGCCATCAGAGACCCCGGGAGCAATCAGCCCCAGCATTTT | CAIRDPGSNQPQHF
TRBJ2-1 | NA | many | TRBV5-1 | TGCGCCAGCAGCTTGGCCCACAGGAACAATGAGCAGTTCTTC | CASSLAHRNNEQFF
TRBJ2-2 | NA | NA | TRBV12-3/TRBV12-4 | TGTGCCAGCAGTTCGGATACAAAATTTACCGGGGAGCTGTTTTTT | CASSSDTKFTGELFF
TRBJ2-7 | NA | NA | TRBV29-1 | TGCAGCGTCGCCGGGACAATCTACGAGCAGTACTTC | CSVAGTIYEQYF
TRBJ2-1 | TRBD1 | NA | TRBV20-1 | TGCAGTGCTGCCGGGACAGGGATCCAAGAGACCCAGTTCTTC | CSAAGTGIQETQFF
TRBJ2-1 | NA | many | TRBV5-1 | TGCGCCAGCAGCTTGGGGACAGCCTCTCCCCTCTACAATGAGCAGTTCTTC | CASSLGTASPLYNEQFF
TRBJ2-5 | TRBD1 | NA | TRBV12-3/TRBV12-4 | TGTGCCAGCAGCCTGGGACAGGGAGGGACCCAGTACTTC | CASSLGQGGTQYF
TRBJ2-7 | TRBD1 | NA | TRBV12-3/TRBV12-4 | TGTGCCAGCAGAGCCGGGACAGGGGGCTCCTACGAGCAGTACTTC | CASRAGTGGSYEQYF
TRBJ2-2 | NA | NA | TRBV4-2 | TGTGCCAGCAGCCAAGGGTCCCCCACCGGGGAGCTGTTTTTT | CASSQGSPTGELFF
TRBJ2-1 | TRBD2 | many | TRBV20-1 | TGCAGTGCTAGGCGCTTTTCGGGGGGGGCCAATGAGCAGTTCTTC | CSARRFSGGANEQFF
TRBJ2-5 | NA | NA | TRBV29-1 | TGCAGCGTTGATGGGCTGGCAGGGGAGACCCAGTACTTC | CSVDGLAGETQYF
TRBJ1-2 | TRBD1 | few | TRBV18 | TGTGCCAGCTCACCACGACAGGGCCATGGCTACACCTTC | CASSPRQGHGYTF
TRBJ1-5 | TRBD1 | NA | TRBV7-2 | TGTGCCAGCAGCTTATCACAGGGGGCAGTGGGTCAGCCCCAGCATTTT | CASSLSQGAVGQPQHF
TRBJ1-1 | NA | many | TRBV3-1 | TGTGCCAGCAGCCAGTTGAGGAACACTGAAGCTTTCTTT | CASSQLRNTEAFF
TRBJ1-2 | TRBD1 | few | TRBV12-3/TRBV12-4 | TGTGCCAGCAGTTCCCTCGGCCTAAGAAGACAGGGGTCGTATGGCTACACCTTC | CASSSLGLRRQGSYGYTF
TRBJ1-5 | TRBD1 | few | TRBV5-6 | TGTGCCAGCAGCTCTTACGGGCGGACAGGGGAAAATCAGCCCCAGCATTTT | CASSSYGRTGENQPQHF
TRBJ1-3 | NA | NA | TRBV3-1 | TGTGCCAGCAGCCCTACGGAAGCGAAGTGGGCCCTCTCTGGAAACACCATATATTTT | CASSPTEAKWALSGNTIYF
TRBJ1-5 | TRBD1 | NA | TRBV12-3/TRBV12-4 | TGTGCCAGCAGTTCTGGGACAGGGAGTCCGTATCAGCCCCAGCATTTT | CASSSGTGSPYQPQHF
TRBJ1-2 | NA | few | TRBV5-4 | TGTGCCAGCAGCAGGGTCGGGAGGGATGGCTACACCTTC | CASSRVGRDGYTF
TRBJ2-4 | NA | few | TRBV12-3/TRBV12-4 | TGTGCCAGCAGACAAAACAGGGCCAAAAACATTCAGTACTTC | CASRQNRAKNIQYF
TRBJ2-7 | NA | NA | TRBV7-2 | TGTGCCAGCAGCTTGGCCATAACCTACGAGCAGTACTTC | CASSLAITYEQYF
TRBJ1-1 | TRBD1 | NA | TRBV20-1 | TGCAGTGCTCGGGACAGGGGCACTGAAGCTTTCTTT | CSARDRGTEAFF
TRBJ1-2 | TRBD1 | many | TRBV7-2 | TGTGCCAGCAGCCCTAACACAGGGGCATGGGGCTACACCTTC | CASSPNTGAWGYTF
TRBJ2-3 | NA | NA | TRBV10-3 | TGTACCATCAGTTCTAAAACTGATTTGAGCACAGATACGCAGTATTTT | CTISSKTDLSTDTQYF